Each of the 27 T cell receptor beta chains below was sequenced from the same sample in a study of cytomegalovirus exposure and HLA in healthy donors (dated 2017 in TCRdb). The method behind the library was the immunoSEQ multiplex PCR assay. A mixture of 60 forward primers for TCR Vbeta segments and 13 reverse primers for TCR Jbeta segments was used in the multiplex PCR. TCRdb holds this immuneACCESS table with in-frame rearrangements only. Some clones are missing; in checked studies, unresolved V genes explain under half, and the rest has no known cause. The sample table holds about 170,000 clones, of which 77% were seen once. The ten largest clones add up to about 1.5% of the sample. Sequenced input: PBMCs. The receptors shown here come from a woman in her twenties or thirties in good health and CMV-seropositive.

This clone has only one observation. The rearrangement joins TRBV2 to TRBJ2-3; unclear D gene. CDR1 and CDR2 from the germline V gene are SNHLY and FYNNEI. The V gene lost 8 bases and the J gene lost 2 bases, with 8 bases spanning the gap. There are 12 residues in the CDR3. Here the CDR3 reads CASRPVTDTQYF. CDR3 nucleotides: TGTGCCAGCCGTCCGGTCACAGATACGCAGTATTTT.

This clone has only a few counts. The chain couples TRBV7-3 to TRBJ2-4, with 8 bases lining up with TRBD1. The CDR3 spans 14 residues. Germline CDR1 SGHTA, CDR2 FQGTGA. J lost 8 bases, V lost 5 bases, and 8 bases had no gene match. The CDR3 sequence is CASSLGQGEDIQYF. The CDR3 DNA sequence: TGTGCCAGCAGCCTTGGACAGGGTGAGGACATTCAGTACTTC. The full variable domain, its missing parts supplied by reference TRBV7-3 and TRBJ2-4, is GAGVSQTPSNKVTEKGKYVELRCDPISGHTALYWYRQSLGQGPEFLIYFQGTGAADDSGLPNDRFFAVRPEGSVSTLKIQRTERGDSAVYLCASSLGQGEDIQYFGAGTRLSVL.

V is TRBV11-3 and J is TRBJ2-7; 7 nucleotides line up with TRBD2. V was clipped by 0 bases and J by 0 bases; unmatched bases: 8. The CDR3 is 17 amino acids. The germline V gene encodes CDR1 SGHNT and CDR2 YENEEA. CDR3 protein: CASSLDLLLADSYEQYF. DNA for the CDR3: TGTGCCAGCAGCTTAGATCTACTCCTAGCGGACTCCTACGAGCAGTACTTC.

The chain has TRBV28 and TRBJ1-1; D is uncertain. Between the trimmed V and J ends, which lost 7 bases and 4 bases, there was a span of 16 bases. The CDR3 length is 14 residues. Germline V lookup: CDR1 MDHEN, CDR2 SYDVKM. Here the CDR3 DNA reads TGTGCCAGCAAGGTAAACTCGCGGGTCACTGAAGCTTTCTTT. Its protein is CASKVNSRVTEAFF.

This chain connects TRBV28 to TRBJ2-5; 7 positions agree with TRBD2. CDR3 length: 15 residues. Unmatched junction bases numbered 12, after V lost 6 bases and J lost 5 bases. Germline V gives CDR1 MDHEN, CDR2 SYDVKM. CDR3 DNA sequence: TGTGCCAGCAGATCCGCGGGAGAGCGAGGGGAGACCCAGTACTTC. Encoded protein: CASRSAGERGETQYF.

V is TRBV2 and J is TRBJ1-3, with D possibly TRBD1 on 5 matching bases. Germline V gene data show CDR1 as SNHLY and CDR2 as FYNNEI. Trimming removed 3 bases at V and 2 bases at J, with 11 bases between. The CDR3 is made up of 15 amino acids. CDR3 bases: TGTGCCAGCAGTGATATGGGGGGAACTGGAAACACCATATATTTT. Its protein product is CASSDMGGTGNTIYF.

The chain links TRBV11-3 to TRBJ2-3, with TRBD1 identical over 7 bases. The CDR3 runs 16 residues. CDR1 and CDR2 (germline): SGHNT, YENEEA. Germline trimming cut 1 base from V and 4 bases from J; bases unmatched to any gene: 8. DNA for the CDR3: TGTGCCAGCAGCTTAGGGAGTACAGGGGTATCAGATACGCAGTATTTT. It yields the protein CASSLGSTGVSDTQYF.

This chain joins TRBV14 and TRBJ2-3, with D possibly being TRBD2 (5 bases). The CDR3 loop spans 14 amino acids. The V gene lost 4 bases and the J gene lost 6 bases, with 14 bases spanning the gap. CDR1 is SGHDN, CDR2 FVKESK, per germline. In DNA form, the CDR3 reads TGTGCCAGCAGCCCGAGGACTGCCGCGGATACGCAGTATTTT. Encoded protein: CASSPRTAADTQYF.

V usage is TRBV7-2 and J usage is TRBJ1-4, with a weak D call TRBD1 (5 bases). The CDR3 has 16 amino acids. With 3 bases removed from V and 8 bases from J, the gap between germline ends came to 19 bases. Germline assignment: CDR1 SGHTA and CDR2 FQGNSA. The CDR3 loop reads CASSLSKQEGGEKLFF. CDR3 nucleotides: TGTGCCAGCAGCTTGTCGAAACAGGAAGGTGGGGAAAAACTGTTTTTT.

V is TRBV27 and J is TRBJ1-2; D gene ambiguous. The CDR3 loop spans 16 amino acids. CDR1 is MNHEY, CDR2 SMNVEV, per germline (reference sequence). V gave up 4 bases and J gave up 5 bases, with 20 bases separating them. CDR3 in DNA: TGTGCCAGCAGTTGGTCCCCAACCATGAGCCCATATGGCTACACCTTC. Its translation: CASSWSPTMSPYGYTF.

The chain joins TRBV5-6 to TRBJ2-5; D possibly corresponds to TRBD1 (8 bases). Per germline, CDR1 SGHDT and CDR2 YYEEEE. V lost 2 bases and J lost 2, with 19 bases in between. This CDR3 has 17 amino acids. CDR3 coding DNA: TGTGCCAGCAGCTTACTAGGACAGGGAGGGATACAAGAGACCCAGTACTTC. It yields the protein CASSLLGQGGIQETQYF.

This clone was seen more than once but under ten times. Here the CDR3 reads CASSEGGQMNTEAFF. In nucleotides, the CDR3 is TGCGCCAGCAGTGAAGGAGGACAGATGAACACTGAAGCTTTCTTT. V gene TRBV10-1 combines with J gene TRBJ1-1, with D maybe TRBD1 (6 bases). Trimming shortened V by 3 bases and J by 0 bases, and 11 bases separated the two germline ends. Germline lookup yields CDR1 WNHNN and CDR2 SYGVQD (reference sequence). This CDR3 has 15 amino acids.

This clone occurred a few times. The identical CDR3 is also encoded by other nucleotide sequences in the sample. The CDR3 is CASSLGGTGAYEQYF. Written as DNA, the CDR3 is TGTGCCAGCAGCCTAGGAGGGACAGGCGCCTACGAGCAGTACTTC. The chain uses TRBV11-3 and TRBJ2-7; 8 nucleotides align to TRBD1. The V segment lost 5 bases and the J segment 2 bases; nucleotides outside the gene matches: 8. Germline V gene sequence: CDR1 SGHNT, CDR2 YENEEA. The CDR3 is made up of 15 amino acids.

The gene calls are TRBV5-5 and TRBJ1-5; 9 bases align to TRBD1. The CDR3 length is 14 residues. Germline CDR1 is SGHKS and CDR2 is YYEKEE (reference sequence). The V gene end was trimmed by 3 bases and the J gene end by 5 bases; junction bases not matched to a gene: 3. CDR3: CASSSGQGDQPQHF. In DNA form, the CDR3 reads TGTGCCAGCAGCTCGGGACAGGGCGATCAGCCCCAGCATTTT. The complete variable domain, with remaining parts taken from reference TRBV5-5 and TRBJ1-5, reads DAGVTQSPTHLIKTRGQQVTLRCSPISGHKSVSWYQQVLGQGPQFIFQYYEKEERGRGNFPDRFSARQFPNYSSELNVNALLLGDSALYLCASSSGQGDQPQHFGDGTRLSIL.

V usage is TRBV5-4 and J usage is TRBJ2-5, with a tentative D call TRBD1 (5 bases). This CDR3 contains 15 residues. The V and J ends lost 4 bases and 4 bases respectively, with 17 bases between them. The germline CDR1 and CDR2 sequences are SGHNT and YYREEE (reference sequence). CDR3 in amino acids: CASSKPTGDVETQYF. The CDR3 DNA sequence: TGTGCCAGCAGCAAACCAACAGGAGACGTAGAGACCCAGTACTTC.

This chain joins TRBV10-2 and TRBJ2-4, with D unresolved. This CDR3 is 13 amino acids long. In germline, CDR1 is WSHSY, CDR2 SAAADI. Trimming pared 8 bases from V and 1 base from J, leaving 9 bases between. The CDR3 coding sequence is TGCGCCAGCGAGGATGGGGCCAAAAACATTCAGTACTTC. It codes for CASEDGAKNIQYF.

This clone was observed once. The V call is TRBV10-3, the J call TRBJ2-7; D is possibly TRBD1 (6 bases). The CDR3 contains 15 residues. Trimming took 2 bases from V and 2 from J, leaving 13 bases between them. Germline V lookup: CDR1 ENHRY, CDR2 SYGVKD. The CDR3 DNA reads as TGTGCCATCAGTGAGCCCCTAGGACAGACCTACGAGCAGTACTTC. Protein: CAISEPLGQTYEQYF.

This chain connects TRBV19 to TRBJ2-1; tentatively, D is TRBD2 (6 bases). V was shortened by 5 bases and J by 10 bases, with 18 bases between the two germline ends. CDR1 is LNHDA and CDR2 is SQIVND in the germline V gene (reference sequence). This CDR3 comprises 14 residues. The CDR3 reads CASSWDLPSWEQFF. DNA for the CDR3: TGTGCCAGTAGTTGGGACTTGCCTTCGTGGGAGCAGTTCTTC.

V gene TRBV9 combines with J gene TRBJ2-3; 8 bases are shared with TRBD2. CDR1 is SGDLS and CDR2 is YYNGEE in the germline V gene. This CDR3 has 14 residues. J gave up 3 bases and V 6 bases, and 6 bases lay outside the gene matches. In nucleotides, the CDR3 is TGTGCCAGCACGGGAGGACTAGCAACAGATACGCAGTATTTT. Protein sequence: CASTGGLATDTQYF.

This chain connects TRBV29-1 to TRBJ2-7; D gene uncertain. Germline lookup yields CDR1 SQVTM and CDR2 ANQGSEA. Trimming cost V 5 bases and J 4 bases, with 12 bases left between them. CDR3 length: 12 residues. DNA of the CDR3: TGCAGCGTTCGAGACACTGGTTACGAGCAGTACTTC. Translating gives CSVRDTGYEQYF.

The rearrangement links TRBV5-1 to TRBJ2-7; 11 bases map to TRBD1. CDR1 and CDR2 from the germline V gene are SGHRS and YFSETQ. Trimming took 4 bases from V and 3 from J; bases not matched to a gene: 9. CDR3 size: 16 residues. The chain's CDR3 is CASSLQGTGGLYEQYF. The CDR3 DNA is TGCGCCAGCAGCCTTCAGGGGACAGGGGGTCTCTACGAGCAGTACTTC.

Only a few counts were recorded for this clone. The chain joins TRBV19 to TRBJ2-1; 7 positions match TRBD1. This CDR3 region has 15 residues. The germline V gene has CDR1 LNHDA and CDR2 SQIVND (reference sequence). The V gene end was trimmed by 7 bases and the J gene end by 8 bases; junction bases not matched to a gene: 14. The CDR3 DNA is TGTGCCAGTAAACAACAGGGGATTAGGGGTGATGAGCAGTTCTTC. Amino acid sequence: CASKQQGIRGDEQFF.

This chain links TRBV2 with TRBJ1-5; D unresolved. This CDR3 is 13 amino acids long. Trimming stripped 4 bases from V and 5 bases from J, with 9 bases between. The germline CDR1 and CDR2 sequences are SNHLY and FYNNEI. CDR3 sequence: CASSVYRDQPQHF. The CDR3 nucleotides are TGTGCCAGCAGTGTGTACAGAGATCAGCCCCAGCATTTT.

The chain employs TRBV10-3 and TRBJ2-1, with 13 bases identical to TRBD2. J was trimmed by 1 base and V by 6 bases; bases with no gene match: 6. The CDR3 spans 17 residues. The germline gives CDR1 ENHRY, CDR2 SYGVKD. CDR3 residues: CAISRTSGSTSYNEQFF. The CDR3 nucleotides are TGTGCCATCAGCCGGACTAGCGGGAGCACTTCCTACAATGAGCAGTTCTTC.

The V gene is TRBV5-8, the J gene TRBJ2-7; TRBD1 matches at 8 bases. With V trimmed by 5 bases and J by 4 bases, 5 bases remained unmatched. The CDR3 contains 13 residues. CDR1 SGHTS and CDR2 YDEGEE come from the germline V gene. The CDR3 spells CASRDRAAYEQYF. The CDR3 DNA is TGTGCCAGCAGGGACAGGGCAGCGTACGAGCAGTACTTC.

This clone was counted a single time. CDR3 amino acids: CASRFFPRDSVNEQYF. As DNA, the CDR3 is TGTGCAAGTCGCTTTTTCCCCCGGGACTCGGTCAACGAGCAGTACTTC. The J gene is TRBJ2-7, the V gene TRBV12-2; TRBD2 reflects the table's D call only, with no check against the DNA. TRBV12-2 is reported as a pseudogene. This CDR3 is 16 amino acids long.

V gene TRBV23-1 combines with J gene TRBJ2-1, with D possibly TRBD2 on 6 matching bases. TRBV23-1 falls under the ORF class, with uncertain function. The V end was cut by 4 bases, the J end by 4 bases, with 11 bases between. This CDR3 spans 14 amino acids. The CDR3 DNA reads TGCGCCAGCAGTCCCGCCCGGGAGTACAATGAGCAGTTCTTC. Translating it yields CASSPAREYNEQFF.